The 21 T cell receptor beta chains listed next were all sequenced from one sample in a study of blood T cell repertoires in COVID-19. Using immunoSEQ multiplex PCR, the repertoire was profiled, and TCRdb retains in-frame clones only, with some absent. The data show around 200,000 clones, about 90% seen once. The sequenced sample was peripheral blood. The source is a man in his sixties or seventies with active or convalescent COVID-19.

This chain connects TRBV6-5 to TRBJ2-7, with D maybe TRBD1 (6 bases). The CDR3 length is 12 residues. V lost 10 bases and J lost 6, with 16 bases in between. In germline, CDR1 is MNHEY, CDR2 SVGAGI. The CDR3 loop is CATIRGSGEQYF. For the CDR3, the DNA is TGTGCCACCATCAGGGGTTCGGGCGAGCAGTACTTC.

This clone came up a few times. The chain uses TRBV19 and TRBJ2-3; 10 positions match TRBD2. The germline V gene has CDR1 LNHDA and CDR2 SQIVND (reference sequence). The junction had 4 bases not matched to a gene; V was cut back by 3 bases and J by 4 bases. The CDR3 is 15 amino acids. CDR3 sequence reads: CASSIASGGPDTQYF. For the CDR3, the DNA is TGTGCCAGTAGTATTGCTAGCGGGGGACCAGATACGCAGTATTTT.

This chain links TRBV7-9 with TRBJ2-7; possibly TRBD2 for D (6 bases). Trimming took 5 bases from V and 0 from J, leaving 14 bases between them. The CDR3 sequence is 15 residues long. Germline V gene sequence: CDR1 SEHNR, CDR2 FQNEAQ (reference sequence). The CDR3 sequence is CASSPGTLTSYEQYF. CDR3 DNA sequence: TGTGCCAGCAGCCCCGGGACTCTCACCTCCTACGAGCAGTACTTC.

This chain links TRBV5-5 with TRBJ1-2; no firm D call. CDR1 and CDR2 (germline): SGHKS, YYEKEE (reference sequence). Trimming removed 0 bases at V and 7 bases at J, with 10 bases between. This CDR3 contains 13 residues. CDR3 in DNA: TGTGCCAGCAGCTTGGCGGCGGTCGGTGGCTACACCTTC. Protein sequence: CASSLAAVGGYTF.

J is TRBJ2-7 and V is TRBV6-5, with D possibly matching TRBD1 (5 bases). Germline V gives CDR1 MNHEY, CDR2 SVGAGI. This CDR3 region has 14 residues. Trimming took 7 bases from V and 5 from J, leaving 18 bases between them. The CDR3 coding sequence is TGTGCCAGCATCCAAATGGGGCAGGTAGACGAGCAGTACTTC. Protein: CASIQMGQVDEQYF.

As DNA, the CDR3 is TGTGCCACCAGATCACAATACAATGAGCAGTTCTTC. It specifies CATRSQYNEQFF. The genes are TRBV24-1 and TRBJ2-1; D gene uncertain. This CDR3 spans 12 amino acids. V was cut by 7 bases and J by 4 bases, with 7 bases left in between. Germline CDR1 is KGHDR and CDR2 is SFDVKD.

The chain uses TRBV18 and TRBJ1-2; 11 bases fit TRBD1. The CDR3 is made up of 17 amino acids. Germline-derived CDR1 and CDR2 are KGHSH and LQKENI. The junction had 9 bases not matched to a gene; V was cut back by 3 bases and J by 3 bases. DNA for the CDR3: TGTGCCAGCTCACCCTTAGGACAGGGGGCAGTCGACTATGGCTACACCTTC. It codes for CASSPLGQGAVDYGYTF.

The gene calls are TRBV28 and TRBJ2-7; TRBD1 might be the D (5 bases). The germline gives CDR1 MDHEN, CDR2 SYDVKM. The CDR3 has 22 amino acids. Trimming removed 5 bases at V and 2 bases at J, with 37 bases between. Written as DNA, the CDR3 is TGTGCCAGCAGTCTCAAGGCTTCACTGACAGCCCTGGGATCCTCTCGAACCTACGAGCAGTACTTC. Translated, it gives CASSLKASLTALGSSRTYEQYF. Variable domain in full (rest from reference TRBV28 and TRBJ2-7): DVKVTQSSRYLVKRTGEKVFLECVQDMDHENMFWYRQDPGLGLRLIYFSYDVKMKEKGDIPEGYSVSREKKERFSLILESASTNQTSMYLCASSLKASLTALGSSRTYEQYFGPGTRLTVT.

This chain connects TRBV4-2 to TRBJ2-2; D is unresolved. Germline values: CDR1 LGHNA, CDR2 YNFKEQ. V dropped 10 bases and J dropped 3 bases, with 15 bases sitting between them. This CDR3 spans 14 amino acids. The CDR3 bases are TGTGCCACCACGTTGGCGGAGTACACCGGGGAGCTGTTTTTT. The encoded protein is CATTLAEYTGELFF.

The chain is built from TRBV18 and TRBJ1-4; D not resolved. This CDR3 contains 13 residues. CDR1 KGHSH and CDR2 LQKENI come from the germline V gene. The V gene lost 2 bases and the J gene lost 8 bases, with 9 bases spanning the gap. For the CDR3, the DNA is TGTGCCAGCTCACCAAACCTCGGGGAAAAACTGTTTTTT. It specifies CASSPNLGEKLFF. Full variable domain (remainder filled in from reference TRBV18 and TRBJ1-4): NAGVMQNPRHLVRRRGQEARLRCSPMKGHSHVYWYRQLPEEGLKFMVYLQKENIIDESGMPKERFSAEFPKEGPSILRIQQVVRGDSAAYFCASSPNLGEKLFFGSGTQLSVL.

Concerning this clone itself: Other DNA sequences within the sample encode an identical CDR3. This chain links TRBV7-2 with TRBJ1-4, with D perhaps matching TRBD1 (5 bases). The V end lost 7 bases, the J end lost 0 bases, and 15 bases lay between the germline ends. CDR3 length: 16 amino acids. From germline, CDR1 is SGHTA and CDR2 FQGNSA. CDR3 sequence: CASKGYGTSTNEKLFF. CDR3 nucleotide sequence: TGTGCCAGCAAGGGATACGGGACTTCAACTAATGAAAAACTGTTTTTT.

The V and J genes are TRBV4-1 and TRBJ2-2; 8 positions agree with TRBD2. J lost 5 bases, V lost 0 bases, and 5 bases had no gene match. Germline-derived CDR1 and CDR2 are MGHRA and YSYEKL. CDR3 length: 16 residues. This CDR3 is CASSQDRAGVTGELFF. CDR3 DNA: TGCGCCAGCAGCCAAGATCGAGCGGGAGTGACCGGGGAGCTGTTTTTT.

V usage is TRBV4-3 and J usage is TRBJ1-2; 8 bases are shared with TRBD1. Germline CDR1 is LGHNA and CDR2 is YSLEER. Unmatched junction bases numbered 12, after V lost 1 base and J lost 5 bases. CDR3 length equals 17 residues. Written as DNA, the CDR3 is TGCGCCAGCAGCCAAGGCCCCCTTAACCAGGGGGCGTATGGCTACACCTTC. This sequence encodes CASSQGPLNQGAYGYTF.

V gene TRBV3-1 (or the pseudogene TRBV3-2) combines with J gene TRBJ2-3; 7 positions agree with TRBD2. Germline lookup yields CDR1 LGHDT and CDR2 YNNKEL (reference sequence). The CDR3 sequence is 15 residues long. The J segment lost 0 bases and the V segment lost 2 bases, leaving 2 bases of the junction unmatched. The CDR3 nucleotides are TGTGCCAGCAGCCAACGGGGGGTTAGCACAGATACGCAGTATTTT. Protein product: CASSQRGVSTDTQYF.

The gene calls are TRBV27 and TRBJ2-7; tentative D call: TRBD2 (5 bases). This CDR3 is built from 14 residues. V was trimmed by 7 bases and J by 1 base, leaving 14 bases between them. Germline values: CDR1 MNHEY, CDR2 SMNVEV (reference sequence). Written as DNA, the CDR3 is TGTGCCAGCAATCCGTTTTGGACTTCCTACGAGCAGTACTTC. Its protein product is CASNPFWTSYEQYF.

This clone came up a few times. This rearrangement joins TRBV7-2 to TRBJ1-1, with a possible D match to TRBD1 (5 bases). V lost 5 bases to trimming and J lost 7 bases, with 14 bases between them. CDR1 is SGHTA, CDR2 FQGNSA, per germline. The CDR3 contains 13 residues. The CDR3 DNA reads as TGTGCCAGCAGCCCAGCCAGACAGCTTGAAGCTTTCTTT. It specifies CASSPARQLEAFF.

About this clone itself: Germline and junction disagree at one end, which may indicate a read error. The chain links TRBV7-7 to TRBJ2-1; possible D gene TRBD1, 6 bases. This CDR3 region has 13 residues. Germline CDR1 reads SSHAT; CDR2 reads FNYEAQ (reference sequence). CDR3 bases: TGTGCTAGCAGCCTCGACAGGCATAATGAGCAGTTCTTC. This translates into CASSLDRHNEQFF.

In this sample, this clone turned up once. The chain couples TRBV7-2 to TRBJ1-1; tentative D call: TRBD1 (6 bases). CDR3 size: 15 residues. The V end was cut by 1 base, the J end by 1 base, with 10 bases between. The germline gives CDR1 SGHTA, CDR2 FQGNSA. CDR3 residues: CASSLVRGGNTEAFF. The CDR3 coding sequence is TGTGCCAGCAGCTTAGTTAGGGGGGGGAACACTGAAGCTTTCTTT.

This clone was seen more than once but under ten times. V and J are TRBV6-6 and TRBJ1-5; perhaps TRBD1 as D (5 bases). The CDR3 runs to 15 residues. Trimming took 2 bases from V and 1 from J, leaving 9 bases between them. The V gene's germline CDR1 is MNHNY and CDR2 SVGAGI (reference sequence). Here the CDR3 reads CASSYGGTSNQPQHF. For the CDR3, the DNA is TGTGCCAGCAGTTACGGAGGGACCAGCAATCAGCCCCAGCATTTT.

This clone was recorded only once. The CDR3 protein is CASSIGTGIGTDTQYF. The CDR3 bases are TGTGCCAGCAGCATCGGGACAGGGATTGGTACAGATACGCAGTATTTT. This chain links TRBV11-3 with TRBJ2-3; 9 bases are a match to TRBD1. Per germline, CDR1 SGHNT and CDR2 YENEEA. CDR3 length: 16 residues. The junction had 9 bases not matched to a gene; V was cut back by 5 bases and J by 3 bases. Full variable domain (missing parts from reference TRBV11-3 and TRBJ2-3): EAGVVQSPRYKIIEKKQPVAFWCNPISGHNTLYWYLQNLGQGPELLIRYENEEAVDDSQLPKDRFSAERLKGVDSTLKIQPAELGDSAVYLCASSIGTGIGTDTQYFGPGTRLTVL.

V and J are TRBV28 and TRBJ1-5; D remains ambiguous. This CDR3 comprises 15 residues. V lost 3 bases and J lost 0, with 9 bases in between. CDR1 and CDR2 (germline): MDHEN, SYDVKM. This CDR3 is CASSLGANSNQPQHF. The CDR3 coding sequence is TGTGCCAGCAGTTTGGGAGCCAATAGCAATCAGCCCCAGCATTTT.